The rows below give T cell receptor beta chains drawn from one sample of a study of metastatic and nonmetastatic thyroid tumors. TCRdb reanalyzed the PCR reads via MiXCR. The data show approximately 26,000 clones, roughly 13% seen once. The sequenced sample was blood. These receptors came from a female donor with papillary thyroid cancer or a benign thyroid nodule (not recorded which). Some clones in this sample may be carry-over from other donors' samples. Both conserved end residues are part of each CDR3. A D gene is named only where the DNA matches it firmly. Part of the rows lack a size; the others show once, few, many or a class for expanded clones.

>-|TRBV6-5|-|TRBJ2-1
CASSSASTGGCSYNEQFF
TGTGCCAGCAGTTCCGCGTCTACAGGAGGGTGCTCCTACAATGAGCAGTTCTTC
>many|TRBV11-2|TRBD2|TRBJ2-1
CASSLVGSSGSFEQFF
TGTGCCAGCAGCTTAGTGGGGTCTAGCGGGAGTTTTGAGCAGTTCTTC
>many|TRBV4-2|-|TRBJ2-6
CASSQDNEGVSGANVLTF
TGTGCCAGCAGCCAAGATAACGAGGGCGTCTCTGGAGCCAACGTCCTGACTTTC
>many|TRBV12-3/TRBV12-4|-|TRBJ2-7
CASSNSDRRHEQYF
TGTGCCAGCAGCAATTCGGACAGAAGGCACGAGCAGTACTTC
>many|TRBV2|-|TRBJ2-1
CASSDLGISYNEQFF
TGTGCCAGCAGCGATTTGGGGATCTCCTACAATGAGCAGTTCTTC
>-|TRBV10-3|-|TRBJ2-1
CAISEPSSGYNEQFF
TGTGCCATCAGTGAACCTAGCTCCGGGTACAATGAGCAGTTCTTC
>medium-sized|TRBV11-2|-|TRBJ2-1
CASRSPGSSYNEQFF
TGTGCCAGCCGTTCCCCGGGGAGCTCCTACAATGAGCAGTTCTTC
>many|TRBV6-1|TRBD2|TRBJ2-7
CASSSPGSPGGEQYF
TGTGCCAGCAGTTCCCCCGGGTCCCCGGGGGGCGAGCAGTACTTC
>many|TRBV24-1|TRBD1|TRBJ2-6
CATSDPRQGANSGANVLTF
TGTGCCACCAGTGACCCCAGACAGGGGGCGAACTCTGGGGCCAACGTCCTGACTTTC
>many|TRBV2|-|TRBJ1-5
CASSPSGNQPQHF
TGTGCCAGCAGTCCTAGCGGCAATCAGCCCCAGCATTTT
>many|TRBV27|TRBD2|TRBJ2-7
CASSLSPSGVYEQYF
TGTGCCAGCAGTTTATCGCCTAGCGGGGTCTACGAGCAGTACTTC
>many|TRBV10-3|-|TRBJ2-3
CAISGGSSDTTDTQYF
TGTGCCATCAGTGGGGGATCTAGCGACACCACGGATACGCAGTATTTT
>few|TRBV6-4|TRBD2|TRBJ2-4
CASSVDAGGPYDQYF
TGTGCCAGCAGTGTGGACGCGGGAGGGCCTTACGATCAGTACTTC
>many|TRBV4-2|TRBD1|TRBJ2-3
CASSPGTGHTDTQYF
TGTGCCAGCAGCCCCGGGACAGGGCACACAGATACGCAGTATTTT
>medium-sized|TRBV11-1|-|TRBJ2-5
CASSLARETQYF
TGTGCCAGCAGCTTAGCGAGGGAGACCCAGTACTTC
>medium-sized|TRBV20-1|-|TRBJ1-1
CSARDLGAGVSSGAFF
TGCAGTGCTAGAGATCTAGGGGCAGGGGTTTCATCTGGGGCTTTCTTT
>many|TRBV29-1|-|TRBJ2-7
CSVVPIGGFFSGEQYF
TGCAGCGTTGTCCCTATTGGGGGTTTTTTCTCGGGGGAGCAGTACTTC
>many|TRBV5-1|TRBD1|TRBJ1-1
CASSLARGRNTEAFF
TGCGCCAGCAGCTTGGCCAGGGGGCGGAACACTGAAGCTTTCTTT
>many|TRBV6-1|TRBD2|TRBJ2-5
CASRESGRGETQYF
TGTGCCAGCCGTGAAAGCGGGAGGGGAGAGACCCAGTACTTC
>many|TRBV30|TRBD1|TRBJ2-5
CASHVPGQGPVETQYF
TGTGCCTCCCATGTCCCGGGACAGGGGCCTGTCGAGACCCAGTACTTC
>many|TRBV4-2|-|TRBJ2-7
CASSQGDIDYYEQYF
TGTGCCAGCAGCCAAGGGGACATCGACTACTACGAGCAGTACTTC
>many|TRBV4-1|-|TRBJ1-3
CASSQAGGPPGNTIYF
TGCGCCAGCAGCCAAGCGGGGGGGCCGCCTGGGAACACCATATATTTT
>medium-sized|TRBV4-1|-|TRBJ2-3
CASSRGDTQYF
TGCGCCAGCAGCCGGGGGGATACGCAGTATTTT
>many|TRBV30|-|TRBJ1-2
CAWSSTVYYGYTF
TGTGCCTGGAGTTCCACAGTTTACTATGGCTACACCTTC
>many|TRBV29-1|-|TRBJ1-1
CSVLGGGNGSFF
TGCAGCGTCCTAGGAGGGGGGAATGGGTCTTTCTTT
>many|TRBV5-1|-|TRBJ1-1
CASSLEAGARTEAFF
TGCGCCAGCAGCTTGGAGGCGGGGGCAAGGACTGAAGCTTTCTTT
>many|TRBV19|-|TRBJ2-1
CASSIVGLAYNEQFF
TGTGCCAGTAGTATAGTGGGGCTAGCGTACAATGAGCAGTTCTTC
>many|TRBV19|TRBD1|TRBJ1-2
CASSLTGGYGYTF
TGTGCCAGTAGTTTGACAGGGGGCTATGGCTACACCTTC
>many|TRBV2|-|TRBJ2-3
CASSESTVGTQYF
TGTGCCAGCAGTGAGTCCACCGTCGGTACGCAGTATTTT
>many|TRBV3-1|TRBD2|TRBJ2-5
CASSHGVGCGRAPPETQYF
TGTGCCAGCAGCCATGGGGTGGGTTGCGGGAGGGCCCCGCCAGAGACCCAGTACTTC
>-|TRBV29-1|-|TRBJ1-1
CSVIPGPPDTEAFF
TGCAGCGTTATCCCTGGTCCCCCTGACACTGAAGCTTTCTTT
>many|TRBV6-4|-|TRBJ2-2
CASSDRDTGELFF
TGTGCCAGCAGTGACAGGGACACCGGGGAGCTGTTTTTT
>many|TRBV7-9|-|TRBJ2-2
CASSGWWTTGELFF
TGTGCCAGCAGCGGGTGGTGGACGACCGGGGAGCTGTTTTTT
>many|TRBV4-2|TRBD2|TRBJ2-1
CASSHKGILAGEGNEQFF
TGTGCCAGCAGCCATAAGGGCATACTAGCGGGAGAGGGGAATGAGCAGTTCTTC
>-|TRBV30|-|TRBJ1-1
CAWRAWGGQRAFF
TGTGCCTGGAGGGCCTGGGGGGGGCAAAGGGCTTTCTTT
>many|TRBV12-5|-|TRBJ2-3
CASGLHPTGVTDTQYF
TGTGCTAGTGGTCTCCACCCGACAGGTGTAACAGATACGCAGTATTTT
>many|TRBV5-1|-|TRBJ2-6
CASSYLEAPLISGANVLTF
TGCGCCAGCAGCTACCTCGAGGCACCACTGATCTCTGGGGCCAACGTCCTGACTTTC
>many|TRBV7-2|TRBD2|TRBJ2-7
CASSLSQRGPSYEQYF
TGTGCCAGCAGCTTATCCCAGCGGGGCCCCTCCTACGAGCAGTACTTC
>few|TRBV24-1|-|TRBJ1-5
CATSDAGGTKGQPQHF
TGTGCCACCAGTGACGCTGGAGGGACGAAGGGTCAGCCCCAGCATTTT
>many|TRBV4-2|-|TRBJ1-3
CASSPQTVRGDSGNTIYF
TGTGCCAGCAGCCCGCAGACCGTTAGGGGGGACTCTGGAAACACCATATATTTT
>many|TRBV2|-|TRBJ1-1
CASSEALLRGEGEAFF
TGTGCCAGCAGTGAAGCGCTTCTGAGGGGGGAAGGTGAAGCTTTCTTT
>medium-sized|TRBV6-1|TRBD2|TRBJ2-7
CASSEASGSSYEQYF
TGTGCCAGCAGTGAAGCTAGCGGGAGCTCCTACGAGCAGTACTTC
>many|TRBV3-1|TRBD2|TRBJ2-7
CASSLLTSGSLYEQYF
TGTGCCAGCAGCCTCCTGACTAGCGGGAGTCTCTACGAGCAGTACTTC
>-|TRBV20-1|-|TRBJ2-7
CSATRMDNVRDEQYF
TGCAGTGCTACGCGGATGGATAACGTCCGTGACGAGCAGTACTTC
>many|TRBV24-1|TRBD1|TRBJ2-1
CATSDLQGTGAYNEQFF
TGTGCCACCAGTGATTTGCAAGGGACAGGGGCCTACAATGAGCAGTTCTTC
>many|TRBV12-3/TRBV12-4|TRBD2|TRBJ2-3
CASNTIAGEKPDTQYF
TGTGCCAGCAACACCATAGCGGGAGAGAAGCCAGATACGCAGTATTTT
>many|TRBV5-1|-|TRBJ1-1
CASSSGPNTEAFF
TGCGCCAGCAGCTCGGGACCGAACACTGAAGCTTTCTTT
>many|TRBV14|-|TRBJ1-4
CASSLFTGKLFF
TGTGCCAGCAGCCTTTTTACAGGAAAACTGTTTTTT
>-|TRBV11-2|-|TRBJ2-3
CASGLADTQYF
TGCGCCAGTGGCTTAGCAGATACGCAGTATTTT